These T cell receptor beta chains were read from a single sample in a study of T cell changes during pregnancy in multiple sclerosis. Assay: immunoSEQ multiplex PCR; the TCRdb copy retains only in-frame clones and omits some. The sample includes tens of thousands of clones, approximately 87% of them seen just once. The sample here was CD8+ T cells from peripheral blood mononuclear cells, taken after pregnancy. The receptors were sampled from a female donor with multiple sclerosis, enrolled in a pregnancy study. CDR3s include the opening cysteine and the closing phenylalanine or tryptophan. Each record gives: CDR3 protein, CDR3 DNA, J gene, clone size, V gene, D gene. The D gene is left open where the match is weak. Expanded clones get a size class; other rows say once, few or many, or leave the size out.

CASSQESSYNSPLHF	TGCGCCAGCAGCCAAGAGAGCTCCTATAATTCACCCCTCCACTTT	TRBJ1-6	.	TRBV4-1	.
CASSPGVTSSYEQYF	TGCGCCAGCAGCCCCGGGGTTACCTCGTCCTACGAGCAGTACTTC	TRBJ2-7	few	TRBV4-3	.
CASSGQGGSGELFF	TGTGCCAGCAGTGGTCAGGGAGGATCCGGGGAGCTGTTTTTT	TRBJ2-2	medium-sized	TRBV6-4	.
CASSFSSYNSPLHF	TGTGCCAGCAGTTTCAGTTCCTATAATTCACCCCTCCACTTT	TRBJ1-6	.	TRBV27	.
CASSRGLNAFF	TGTGCCAGCAGTAGAGGCCTGAACGCTTTCTTT	TRBJ1-1	.	TRBV5-6	.
CASSAPGQGFLYNEQFF	TGTGCCAGCAGCGCACCCGGACAGGGTTTTCTCTACAATGAGCAGTTCTTC	TRBJ2-1	.	TRBV9	TRBD1
CASSSGVEENIQYF	TGTGCCAGCAGCTCCGGGGTCGAGGAAAACATTCAGTACTTC	TRBJ2-4	.	TRBV13	.
CASSFAGVSGNTIYF	TGTGCCAGCAGCTTTGCAGGGGTCTCTGGAAACACCATATATTTT	TRBJ1-3	.	TRBV5-6	.
CASTTTGTSPLHF	TGTGCCAGCACCACGACAGGGACTTCACCCCTCCACTTT	TRBJ1-6	.	TRBV9	TRBD1
CASSRGNTGELFF	TGTGCCAGCAGCCGGGGGAACACCGGGGAGCTGTTTTTT	TRBJ2-2	.	TRBV27	.
CASSEAGGNGNQPQHF	TGTGCCAGCAGTGAAGCGGGGGGGAACGGCAATCAGCCCCAGCATTTT	TRBJ1-5	.	TRBV6-1	.
CASSLSGLQERGLYEQYF	TGTGCCAGCAGTTTATCGGGCCTCCAGGAAAGGGGGCTCTACGAGCAGTACTTC	TRBJ2-7	.	TRBV27	TRBD1
CASSGKTGVPYEQYF	TGTGCCAGCAGCGGTAAGACAGGGGTTCCCTACGAGCAGTACTTC	TRBJ2-7	.	TRBV7-9	TRBD1
CASSVRMASGGGEDTQYF	TGCGCCAGCAGCGTGAGGATGGCTAGCGGGGGGGGAGAGGATACGCAGTATTTT	TRBJ2-3	.	TRBV4-3	TRBD2
CATEAGGFYGTDTQYF	TGTGCCACCGAGGCAGGGGGCTTTTACGGGACAGATACGCAGTATTTT	TRBJ2-3	.	TRBV15	TRBD1
CASSHPSDRGPYSNQPQHF	TGTGCCAGCAGTCATCCCTCGGACAGGGGGCCTTATAGCAATCAGCCCCAGCATTTT	TRBJ1-5	.	TRBV2	TRBD1
CASSQGLSYEQYF	TGCGCCAGCAGCCAGGGACTCTCCTACGAGCAGTACTTC	TRBJ2-7	.	TRBV4-1	.
CASSVREGPYEQYF	TGTGCCAGCAGTGTTAGGGAGGGACCCTACGAGCAGTACTTC	TRBJ2-7	.	TRBV5-4	TRBD2
CAIRVTGFPYEQYF	TGTGCCATCAGAGTGACAGGGTTTCCCTACGAGCAGTACTTC	TRBJ2-7	.	TRBV10-3	TRBD1
CASSFLRQILNYGYTF	TGTGCCAGCAGCTTTCTCCGCCAGATTCTTAACTATGGCTACACCTTC	TRBJ1-2	.	TRBV7-2	.
CASSQTSGGRDTQYF	TGTGCCAGCAGCCAGACTAGCGGGGGGCGGGATACGCAGTATTTT	TRBJ2-3	.	TRBV7-6	TRBD2
CASSVGTSGGSYNEQFF	TGTGCCAGCAGCGTAGGGACTAGCGGGGGATCCTACAATGAGCAGTTCTTC	TRBJ2-1	once	TRBV9	TRBD2
CASTDSRYEQYF	TGTGCCAGCACCGACAGCCGATACGAGCAGTACTTC	TRBJ2-7	.	TRBV6-1	.
CASSYQTGLGSRYTDTQYF	TGTGCCAGCAGCTACCAGACAGGGCTGGGATCCCGATACACAGATACGCAGTATTTT	TRBJ2-3	.	TRBV5-6	TRBD1
CASSQDPGFIRLNEKLFF	TGCGCCAGCAGCCAAGACCCAGGATTCATCCGCCTTAATGAAAAACTGTTTTTT	TRBJ1-4	.	TRBV4-3	.
CASSLGQGDNYGYTF	TGTGCCAGCAGCCTGGGACAGGGGGATAACTATGGCTACACCTTC	TRBJ1-2	once	TRBV7-9	TRBD1
CASSQGQGSTEAFF	TGCGCCAGCAGCCAAGGACAGGGGAGCACTGAAGCTTTCTTT	TRBJ1-1	.	TRBV4-1	TRBD1
CASSVSQLNSPLHF	TGTGCCAGCAGCGTTTCACAGCTAAATTCACCCCTCCACTTT	TRBJ1-6	.	TRBV9	.
CASSEGRSGSETQYF	TGTGCCAGCAGTGAAGGGAGGTCGGGTTCAGAGACCCAGTACTTC	TRBJ2-5	.	TRBV2	.
CASRVLAGGHNEQFF	TGTGCCAGCAGGGTACTAGCGGGGGGGCACAATGAGCAGTTCTTC	TRBJ2-1	once	TRBV13	TRBD2
CASSPGTGGQPQHF	TGCGCCAGCAGCCCTGGGACAGGGGGACAGCCCCAGCATTTT	TRBJ1-5	.	TRBV4-3	TRBD1
CASSYEAGASYEQYF	TGTGCCAGCAGTTATGAAGCGGGGGCCTCCTACGAGCAGTACTTC	TRBJ2-7	.	TRBV6-6	TRBD2
CASSPPVGHEAFF	TGTGCCAGCAGCCCCCCCGTGGGGCATGAAGCTTTCTTT	TRBJ1-1	.	TRBV9	.
CASSGDRSTQYF	TGTGCCAGCAGTGGGGACAGAAGTACGCAGTATTTT	TRBJ2-3	.	TRBV6-5	TRBD1
CASSLGLAGANTGELFF	TGTGCCAGCAGCTTGGGGCTAGCGGGGGCGAACACCGGGGAGCTGTTTTTT	TRBJ2-2	once	TRBV7-9	TRBD2
CASSQAGRTSYNEQFF	TGCGCCAGCAGCCAAGCAGGGAGGACCTCTTACAATGAGCAGTTCTTC	TRBJ2-1	once	TRBV4-1	.
CASSVDGEPYEQYF	TGTGCCAGCAGCGTAGACGGGGAGCCCTACGAGCAGTACTTC	TRBJ2-7	.	TRBV9	.
CSVDPTSGEQFF	TGCAGCGTTGACCCAACTAGCGGTGAGCAGTTCTTC	TRBJ2-1	.	TRBV29-1	TRBD2
CASSLGQGPGNTIYF	TGTGCCAGCAGCTTGGGACAGGGCCCTGGAAACACCATATATTTT	TRBJ1-3	.	TRBV7-6	TRBD1
CASSLAVGDQPQHF	TGTGCCAGCAGCTTAGCGGTAGGGGATCAGCCCCAGCATTTT	TRBJ1-5	.	TRBV7-9	.
CASSEGVTLNYGYTF	TGTGCCAGCAGTGAGGGAGTCACCCTGAACTATGGCTACACCTTC	TRBJ1-2	.	TRBV2	.
CASSPPRQGTEAFF	TGTGCCAGCAGCCCACCCCGACAGGGCACTGAAGCTTTCTTT	TRBJ1-1	.	TRBV7-8	TRBD1